This T cell receptor beta chain was sequenced in a study of CD8+ T cells in alopecia areata. Study at large: Twice daily, treated patients received 5 to 10 mg of oral tofacitinib.

In its sample, this clone was seen a few times. The antigen remains unidentified. Treatment: oral pan-JAK inhibitor, 5-10 mg twice daily. Deletions cut 3 bases from V and 0 bases from J, with 9 bases between. The CDR3 contains 14 residues. From germline, CDR1 is SQVTM and CDR2 ANQGSEA. Notes on the study in general: Scalp data also include sequences from resident alphabeta T cells of normal skin.

Following RNA extraction, reverse transcription yielded cDNA that acted as the sequencing template. The table came from immunoSEQ multiplex PCR; TCRdb's copy has only in-frame clones and leaves some out. Of 190,000 or so clones detected, approximately 60% appear once; the ten largest clones hold 3.3%. The sample was CD4+ T cells sorted from blood, taken at week 4, from a patient treated with tofacitinib. This clonotype was sampled from a human donor with alopecia areata. The rearrangement joins TRBV29-1 to TRBJ1-3; possibly TRBD1 for D (5 bases). The CDR3 spells CSVDREGSGNTIYF. The CDR3 bases are TGCAGCGTTGACAGGGAGGGCTCTGGAAACACCATATATTTT.